This T cell receptor (beta chain) was obtained from a study of PD-L1 blockade in urothelial cancer. Study information: Blood samples had a median of approximately 150,000 T cells, some 83,000 unique TCRs, and clonality roughly 0.08. Overall study results and limits: Below-median pretreatment blood TCR clonality was a predictor of better survival.

Noted time point: pretreatment peripheral blood. Turning to this clone: The antigen is not known.

A spike-in of synthetic TCR analog templates was added to each PCR. Data came from immunoSEQ multiplex PCR; TCRdb stores just in-frame clones and leaves some out. The profile shows tens of thousands of clones, under 90% of them singletons. The origin of this receptor is a man in his 70s with urothelial cancer. Here the sequenced sample was PBMCs, taken around atezolizumab (anti-PD-L1) treatment.

The CDR3 protein is CASSQREGVYEQYF. The DNA for the CDR3 is TGTGCCAGCAGCCAGCGGGAGGGGGTCTACGAGCAGTACTTC. The genes are TRBV2 and TRBJ2-7; 10 positions match TRBD2. After removal of 6 bases from V and 3 bases from J, the junction contained 5 bases not matched to a gene. There are 14 residues in the CDR3. CDR1 is SNHLY and CDR2 is FYNNEI in the germline V gene.